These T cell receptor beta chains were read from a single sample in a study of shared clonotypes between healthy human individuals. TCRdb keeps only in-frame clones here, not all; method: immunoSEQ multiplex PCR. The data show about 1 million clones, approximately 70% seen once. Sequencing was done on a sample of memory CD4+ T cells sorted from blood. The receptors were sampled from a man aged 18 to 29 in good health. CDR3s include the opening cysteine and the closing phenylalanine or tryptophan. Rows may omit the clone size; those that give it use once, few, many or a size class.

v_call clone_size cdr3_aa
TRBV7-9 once CASSSQDRSSTEAFF
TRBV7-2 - CASSLDRGTNYGYTF
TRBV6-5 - CASSYSKVSSRGYTF
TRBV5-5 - CASSRGHGGSTDTQYF
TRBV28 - CASQGSGEKLFF
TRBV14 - CASSQGLATYQETQYF
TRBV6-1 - CASSEGWGQNTGELFF
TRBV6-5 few CASSSVGETQYF
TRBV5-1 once CASSFEGRPIDGYTF
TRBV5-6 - CVSSLAVGPMNTEAFF
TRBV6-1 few CASSAAGGRVTEAFF
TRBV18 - CASSRTSGGNEQFF
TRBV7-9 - CASSFGMGGAFF
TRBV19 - CASSTGQGVSPLHF
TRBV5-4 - CASSLTGKASTDTQYF